This is a list of T cell receptor beta chains from one sample in a study of blood T cell repertoires in COVID-19. Here immunoSEQ multiplex PCR was the method, and the copy in TCRdb shows in-frame clones only, minus some. The sample lists roughly 70,000 clones, roughly 80% occurring once. Source material: peripheral blood. The receptors come from a man between 65 and 79 years old who had recovered from COVID-19. Each CDR3 is given with its conserved first and last residue. A D gene is named only where the DNA matches it firmly. Clone sizes are given selectively: once, few, many, or a class where the clone is expanded.

v_call	clone_size	j_call	d_call	cdr3_aa	cdr3_nt
TRBV12-1	NA	TRBJ2-7	NA	CASRTPSTVIGVQYF	TGTGCCAGCAGGACCCCGTCGACTGTGATTGGTGTGCAGTACTTC
TRBV11-2	many	TRBJ2-7	NA	CASSLETGGAYEQYF	TGTGCCAGCAGCCTAGAAACAGGGGGGGCCTACGAGCAGTACTTC
TRBV19	few	TRBJ1-1	NA	CASTLGGSEAFF	TGTGCCAGTACCCTCGGGGGGTCTGAAGCTTTCTTT
TRBV3-1/TRBV3-2	NA	TRBJ2-3	NA	CASSQWQGSTDTQYF	TGTGCCAGCAGCCAATGGCAGGGTAGCACAGATACGCAGTATTTT
TRBV2	few	TRBJ2-2	NA	CASSPDRRNTGELFF	TGTGCCAGCAGTCCGGACAGACGTAACACCGGGGAGCTGTTTTTT
TRBV7-2	few	TRBJ1-1	NA	CASSRQHGSGERTEAFF	TGTGCCAGCAGCCGCCAGCATGGGTCAGGGGAAAGGACTGAAGCTTTCTTT
TRBV29-1	NA	TRBJ1-1	NA	CSVVFEGYTEAFF	TGCAGCGTTGTTTTTGAGGGTTACACTGAAGCTTTCTTT
TRBV6-6	NA	TRBJ2-3	NA	CASSRSPGFSTDTQYF	TGTGCCAGCAGTCGATCCCCCGGGTTCAGCACAGATACGCAGTATTTT
TRBV9	NA	TRBJ2-1	TRBD2	CASSVGSSGRASEQFF	TGTGCCAGCAGCGTAGGATCGAGCGGGAGGGCCAGTGAGCAGTTCTTC
TRBV5-4	NA	TRBJ2-7	TRBD1	CASSLGQGSSYEQYF	TGTGCCAGCAGCCTGGGACAGGGGAGCTCCTACGAGCAGTACTTC
TRBV3-1/TRBV3-2	NA	TRBJ2-7	TRBD2	CASSPIGREQYF	TGTGCCAGCAGCCCCATCGGGAGGGAGCAGTACTTC
TRBV5-4	NA	TRBJ2-1	NA	CASSLTGSSYNEQFF	TGTGCCAGCAGCTTGACAGGGAGCTCCTACAATGAGCAGTTCTTC
TRBV7-8	once	TRBJ2-1	TRBD2	CASSLGGASGIYNEQFF	TGTGCCAGCAGCTTAGGCGGGGCTAGCGGGATTTACAATGAGCAGTTCTTC
TRBV4-1	NA	TRBJ2-1	TRBD2	CASSPLGTSGSNEQFF	TGCGCCAGCAGCCCCCTCGGGACTAGCGGGTCCAATGAGCAGTTCTTC
TRBV5-1	few	TRBJ2-7	NA	CASSLVGPGSSYEQYF	TGCGCCAGCAGCTTGGTAGGGCCAGGGTCCTCCTACGAGCAGTACTTC
TRBV5-6	NA	TRBJ1-2	TRBD1	CASSLPRTGVGYGYTF	TGTGCCAGCAGCTTGCCTCGGACAGGGGTAGGCTATGGCTACACCTTC
TRBV7-2	NA	TRBJ2-1	TRBD2	CASSISSGGGNEQFF	TGTGCCAGCAGCATATCTAGCGGGGGTGGGAATGAGCAGTTCTTC
TRBV2	few	TRBJ1-1	NA	CASSPRVTEAFF	TGTGCCAGCAGTCCCAGGGTAACTGAAGCTTTCTTT
TRBV24-1	NA	TRBJ2-3	NA	CATSDWGSGGADTQYF	TGTGCCACCAGTGATTGGGGCTCCGGGGGAGCAGATACGCAGTATTTT
TRBV2	NA	TRBJ2-5	TRBD2	CASSQIGTSGGITETQYF	TGTGCCAGCAGCCAGATTGGGACTAGCGGGGGTATAACGGAGACCCAGTACTTC
TRBV7-9	NA	TRBJ2-2	TRBD1	CASSKRQGDTGELFF	TGTGCCAGCAGCAAGAGACAGGGAGACACCGGGGAGCTGTTTTTT
TRBV4-1	once	TRBJ2-3	TRBD1	CASSQVPPGQRLDTQYF	TGCGCCAGCAGCCAAGTTCCCCCGGGACAGAGACTGGATACGCAGTATTTT
TRBV15	few	TRBJ1-5	NA	CATSRDRVYSNQPQHF	TGTGCCACCAGCAGAGACAGGGTTTATAGCAATCAGCCCCAGCATTTT
TRBV11-2	NA	TRBJ1-2	TRBD1	CASSLETGRSYTF	TGTGCCAGCAGCTTAGAGACAGGGCGAAGCTACACCTTC
TRBV6-5	NA	TRBJ1-1	TRBD1	CASSPTGYGAEAFF	TGTGCCAGCAGTCCGACAGGGTATGGCGCTGAAGCTTTCTTT
TRBV15	NA	TRBJ2-1	NA	CATSRGQGLNEQFF	TGTGCCACCAGCAGAGGTCAGGGGTTGAATGAGCAGTTCTTC
TRBV25-1	NA	TRBJ1-1	NA	CASSQRAGLEAFF	TGTGCCAGCAGCCAGCGGGCGGGTTTAGAAGCTTTCTTT
TRBV28	NA	TRBJ1-1	TRBD1	CASSLQGAVRTEAFF	TGTGCCAGCAGTTTACAGGGGGCAGTAAGGACTGAAGCTTTCTTT
TRBV10-3	NA	TRBJ2-7	NA	CAISVQGYEQYF	TGTGCCATCAGTGTACAGGGATACGAGCAGTACTTC
TRBV2	few	TRBJ2-1	TRBD1	CASRGPRQGAVIEQFF	TGTGCCAGCAGAGGCCCGCGACAGGGGGCTGTGATAGAGCAGTTCTTC
TRBV19	NA	TRBJ2-1	TRBD1	CASSYGPAKGQGTNEQFF	TGTGCCAGTAGTTATGGGCCGGCTAAGGGACAGGGTACCAATGAGCAGTTCTTC
TRBV6-1	few	TRBJ1-2	NA	CASSVMTGTPHAYGYTF	TGTGCCAGCAGTGTTATGACAGGAACCCCGCACGCCTATGGCTACACCTTC
TRBV24-1	NA	TRBJ1-5	TRBD1	CATSDRTGTGLDQPQHF	TGTGCCACCAGTGACCGTACCGGGACAGGCCTGGATCAGCCCCAGCATTTT
TRBV7-2	once	TRBJ2-3	TRBD2	CASSLLAGAVGDTQYF	TGTGCCAGCAGCTTACTAGCGGGGGCCGTAGGGGATACGCAGTATTTT
TRBV2	NA	TRBJ2-5	NA	CASSGGTIQETQYF	TGTGCCAGCAGCGGGGGGACAATACAAGAGACCCAGTACTTC
TRBV19	NA	TRBJ1-2	NA	CASSIGTVIRGTNYGYTF	TGTGCCAGTAGTATAGGGACAGTTATACGAGGGACTAACTATGGCTACACCTTC
TRBV5-1	NA	TRBJ2-1	TRBD1	CASSLELETGSSNEQFF	TGCGCCAGCAGCTTGGAGTTGGAGACAGGGTCTAGCAATGAGCAGTTCTTC
TRBV7-2	NA	TRBJ2-7	TRBD2	CASSWGGLPSSYEQYF	TGTGCCAGCAGCTGGGGGGGACTACCGAGCTCCTACGAGCAGTACTTC
TRBV6-4	NA	TRBJ1-1	NA	CASKEDWGDTEAFF	TGTGCCAGTAAGGAGGACTGGGGGGACACTGAAGCTTTCTTT
TRBV19	few	TRBJ2-2	TRBD2	CASSRSGMAGELFF	TGTGCCAGTAGTCGAAGCGGGATGGCCGGGGAGCTGTTTTTT
TRBV19	NA	TRBJ2-2	TRBD1	CASSIGQGGWNTGELFF	TGTGCCAGTAGTATAGGACAGGGTGGTTGGAACACCGGGGAGCTGTTTTTT
TRBV30	NA	TRBJ2-2	NA	CAWSTSSVGTGELFF	TGTGCCTGGAGTACTAGTAGCGTTGGCACCGGGGAGCTGTTTTTT
TRBV3-1/TRBV3-2	once	TRBJ1-3	NA	CASSQVGGAAGNTIYF	TGTGCCAGCAGCCAAGTCGGAGGGGCAGCGGGAAACACCATATATTTT
TRBV20-1	NA	TRBJ2-5	NA	CSASGSYMETQYF	TGCAGTGCTAGTGGCAGTTATATGGAGACCCAGTACTTC
TRBV3-1/TRBV3-2	once	TRBJ2-7	NA	CASSPKGIYEQYF	TGTGCCAGCAGCCCGAAGGGGATATACGAGCAGTACTTC
TRBV27	NA	TRBJ1-2	TRBD1	CATGTGNYGYTF	TGTGCCACCGGGACAGGGAACTATGGCTACACCTTC
TRBV7-9	NA	TRBJ1-1	NA	CASSSRAVRGLNTEAFF	TGTGCCAGCAGCTCCCGCGCGGTCCGAGGTTTGAACACTGAAGCTTTCTTT
TRBV28	NA	TRBJ2-4	TRBD2	CASSLSGGTQSAKNIQYF	TGTGCCAGCAGTTTATCGGGAGGCACTCAGTCAGCCAAAAACATTCAGTACTTC
TRBV10-3	many	TRBJ1-1	TRBD1	CAIRKQGVNTEAFF	TGTGCCATCAGGAAGCAGGGGGTAAACACTGAAGCTTTCTTT
TRBV3-1/TRBV3-2	once	TRBJ1-1	NA	CASSQQTDTEAFF	TGTGCCAGCAGCCAACAAACAGACACTGAAGCTTTCTTT
TRBV14	NA	TRBJ2-3	NA	CASSLRDFTDTQYF	TGTGCCAGCAGCCTCCGGGACTTCACAGATACGCAGTATTTT
TRBV3-1/TRBV3-2	NA	TRBJ2-7	NA	CASSQELRLSLAGQYEQYF	TGTGCCAGCAGCCAAGAATTAAGACTCTCGCTGGCAGGGCAGTACGAGCAGTACTTC
TRBV9	NA	TRBJ1-6	NA	CASSDQTRNSPLHF	TGTGCCAGCAGCGATCAGACAAGAAATTCACCCCTCCACTTT
TRBV7-3	NA	TRBJ2-3	TRBD2	CASSPGRGGYTDTQYF	TGTGCCAGCAGCCCGGGACGGGGGGGTTACACAGATACGCAGTATTTT
TRBV12-5	NA	TRBJ2-7	NA	CASGSGADSYEQYF	TGTGCTAGTGGCTCAGGGGCCGACTCCTACGAGCAGTACTTC
TRBV2	few	TRBJ1-1	NA	CASTRQTNEAFF	TGTGCCAGCACGCGGCAGACCAATGAAGCTTTCTTT
TRBV7-8	NA	TRBJ1-6	NA	CASTEDGVLGSPLHF	TGTGCCAGCACTGAGGACGGGGTACTGGGTTCACCCCTCCACTTT